These T cell receptor beta chains were read from a single sample in a study of blood T cell repertoires in COVID-19. Sequencing used immunoSEQ multiplex PCR; TCRdb keeps in-frame clones, though not all of them. The table records about 210,000 clones, approximately 84% of them present only once. The sequencing sample was made of peripheral blood. The receptors stem from a woman in her forties or fifties with active or convalescent COVID-19. Each CDR3 is given with its conserved first and last residue. D genes are given only for firm matches. The size entry is marked missing in some rows and otherwise reads once, few, many or a size class.

CDR3nt,CDR3aa,j_gene,d_gene,v_gene,abundance
TGTGCCAGCTCCTCCCAGGGGAGCTACGAGCAGTACTTC,CASSSQGSYEQYF,TRBJ2-7,NA,TRBV7-9,NA
TGTGCCAGCAGTTACCGGGGGGGGCCTGAGACCCAGTACTTC,CASSYRGGPETQYF,TRBJ2-5,TRBD2,TRBV28,NA
TGCAGCGTTCCGGACAGGTCATCCTATGGCTACACCTTC,CSVPDRSSYGYTF,TRBJ1-2,TRBD1,TRBV29-1,NA
TGTGCCAGCAGGAGGACTAGCGGCTCCTACGAGCAGTACTTC,CASRRTSGSYEQYF,TRBJ2-7,TRBD2,TRBV2,NA
TGCGCCAGCAGCTTGAGGAGCGGAAACGAAGCTTTCTTT,CASSLRSGNEAFF,TRBJ1-1,NA,TRBV5-1,NA
TGTGCCAGCAGTGAAAGGACAGGGAAGGGTGGTCAGCCCCAGCATTTT,CASSERTGKGGQPQHF,TRBJ1-5,TRBD1,TRBV2,NA
TGTGCCAGCAGTTCTGAGGGGGCGTCGGAGGGCTACACCTTC,CASSSEGASEGYTF,TRBJ1-2,TRBD1,TRBV28,NA
TGTGCCAGCATGGAAAGGGGGAGCAATCAGCCCCAGCATTTT,CASMERGSNQPQHF,TRBJ1-5,NA,TRBV2,NA
TGTGCCAGCAGCTCGACTAGGGAACAAGAGACCCAGTACTTC,CASSSTREQETQYF,TRBJ2-5,NA,TRBV11-2,NA
TGTGCCATCAGCCGTCCTGAGACAGGGCCTCAGAACACCGGGGAGCTGTTTTTT,CAISRPETGPQNTGELFF,TRBJ2-2,TRBD1,TRBV10-3,NA
TGTGCCAGCAGTACAACGCCGGGACGAGGGGGTGTCATATATTTT,CASSTTPGRGGVIYF,TRBJ1-3,NA,TRBV6-5,NA
TGTGCCAGCAGCCAAGGTTGGGCCGGGTCCGGCGGGGGGGCCAGGGGTGAGCAGTTCTTC,CASSQGWAGSGGGARGEQFF,TRBJ2-1,TRBD2,TRBV4-2,NA
TGTGCCAGCAGCTTAGATTCCCAGGCTAACAATGAGCAGTTCTTC,CASSLDSQANNEQFF,TRBJ2-1,NA,TRBV11-2,many
TGTGCCAGTAGTTTCCAGGTTAGCAATCAGCCCCAGCATTTT,CASSFQVSNQPQHF,TRBJ1-5,NA,TRBV19,NA
TGTGCCAGCAGCTTAGCGGTTCCAGGGGGTACCGGGGAGCTGTTTTTT,CASSLAVPGGTGELFF,TRBJ2-2,TRBD1,TRBV7-9,NA
TGTGCCAGCAGGCCCCTCCGCGGGAGGGCCTACGAGCAGTACTTC,CASRPLRGRAYEQYF,TRBJ2-7,TRBD2,TRBV28,NA
TGTGCCAGCAGCCGAACCAATCGGGAGGGCGACGAGCAGTACTTC,CASSRTNREGDEQYF,TRBJ2-7,TRBD2,TRBV11-2,NA
TGTGCCAGCAGCTCCCACCGGACTGAAGCTTTCTTT,CASSSHRTEAFF,TRBJ1-1,NA,TRBV5-6,once
TGTGCCAGCAGTTTAGGCCAGGGGAACACTGAAGCTTTCTTT,CASSLGQGNTEAFF,TRBJ1-1,NA,TRBV28,NA
TGTGCCAGCAGTCGAAGACAGTCACATCAGCCCCAGCATTTT,CASSRRQSHQPQHF,TRBJ1-5,NA,TRBV6-5,few
TGTGCCAGCAGCCTCAACCCGGGACTAGCGGGAAATGAGCAGTTCTTC,CASSLNPGLAGNEQFF,TRBJ2-1,TRBD2,TRBV3-1/TRBV3-2,NA
TGTGCCAGCAGTCCGGGACAGCTCTATGGCTACACCTTC,CASSPGQLYGYTF,TRBJ1-2,TRBD1,TRBV27,few
TGTGCCAGCAGTTACTACAGGGGGGGCACAGATACGCAGTATTTT,CASSYYRGGTDTQYF,TRBJ2-3,TRBD1,TRBV6-5,NA
TGTGCCAGCAGCTTGCAGTTAAACACCATATATTTT,CASSLQLNTIYF,TRBJ1-3,NA,TRBV5-6,NA
TGTGCCAGCAGTCGACCGGGACAGGGGGTCTACGAGCAGTACTTC,CASSRPGQGVYEQYF,TRBJ2-7,TRBD1,TRBV28,NA
TGCGCCAGCAGCTTCGCAGGGTCGACCTTCTCTGGAAACACCATATATTTT,CASSFAGSTFSGNTIYF,TRBJ1-3,NA,TRBV5-1,few
TGCGCCAGCAGCTTGGGCCCTGGTCGGGGCTACACCTTC,CASSLGPGRGYTF,TRBJ1-2,NA,TRBV5-1,NA
TGTGCCAGCTCACCGGGACAGGGGATAGGCGGCTACACCTTC,CASSPGQGIGGYTF,TRBJ1-2,TRBD1,TRBV18,NA
TGTGCCAGCAGCCGGTCCGGGGTGACGGGGGAGCTGTTTTTT,CASSRSGVTGELFF,TRBJ2-2,NA,TRBV7-7,NA
TGCGCCAGCAGCGATACGGGACTCATGGATGAGCAGTTCTTC,CASSDTGLMDEQFF,TRBJ2-1,NA,TRBV5-1,NA
TGTGCCAGCAGTTCCGCACCCGGCCAGGGCGGGAAGGAAAAACTGTTTTTT,CASSSAPGQGGKEKLFF,TRBJ1-4,NA,TRBV27,NA
TGTGCCAGCGGCAAAATATATCAAGAGACCCAGTACTTC,CASGKIYQETQYF,TRBJ2-5,NA,TRBV5-4,NA
TGCGCCAGCGCTTGGGACAGGGGGCAGTTAGGCTACACCTTC,CASAWDRGQLGYTF,TRBJ1-2,TRBD1,TRBV10-2,NA